This T cell receptor (beta chain) was identified in a study of molecular identifiers for immune sequencing clone quantification. General study results and limits: Jurkat TCR RNA spiked in from one cell could reportedly be detected among about a million naive cells. Whereas clones above 20 RNA copies held under 1% of naive-cell molecules, they held over 97% of effector molecules.

This clonotype appeared many times. Its antigen remains unknown. V shed 5 bases and J shed 8 bases, with 18 bases lying between them. The germline gives CDR1 SGHVS, CDR2 FQNEAQ. This CDR3 region has 15 residues. TCRdb analysed the PCR reads with MiXCR anew, one entry per CDR3 protein. In the table there are about 320,000 distinct CDR3 sequences, around 21% of which are singletons. It was from around 20,000 to 1,000,000 sorted cells, with 10%, 30% or 50% RNA, that naive CD8 libraries came. As CD8+CD4-CCR7+CD45RA+ cells, naive CD8 T cells were sorted. The chain links TRBV7-8 to TRBJ1-4, with D possibly being TRBD1 (5 bases). The receptor comes from a human donor in good health. Some libraries in this study had Jurkat cell RNA spiked in. The sequenced sample consisted of naive CD8+ T cells from blood, with Jurkat cell RNA spiked in. Subset: FACS-sorted CD8+CD4-CCR7+CD45RA+ naive T cells. The CDR3 sequence is CASSIEGMRQEKLFF. DNA of the CDR3: TGTGCCAGCAGCATTGAGGGGATGAGGCAAGAAAAACTGTTTTTT.